Listed here are 20 T cell receptor beta chains from one sample, sequenced in a study of blood T cell repertoires in COVID-19. Clones were read by immunoSEQ multiplex PCR, and TCRdb kept only the in-frame ones, dropping some. The table includes more than 200,000 clones, 85% to 90% detected once. The sequencing input was peripheral blood. The receptors shown here come from a man between 50 and 59 years old with COVID-19, enrolled during active disease.

The table lists this clone with many counts. The V and J genes are TRBV2 and TRBJ1-4; 7 nucleotides align to TRBD1. J was trimmed by 5 bases and V by 7 bases; bases with no gene match: 10. This CDR3 has 15 amino acids. CDR1 and CDR2 from the germline V gene are SNHLY and FYNNEI. In DNA form, the CDR3 reads TGTGCCAGCACTACACCGGGACAGCAGAATGAAAAACTGTTTTTT. Protein product: CASTTPGQQNEKLFF. Using reference TRBV2 and TRBJ1-4 for the parts outside the CDR3, the full variable domain is EPEVTQTPSHQVTQMGQEVILRCVPISNHLYFYWYRQILGQKVEFLVSFYNNEISEKSEIFDDQFSVERPDGSNFTLKIRSTKLEDSAMYFCASTTPGQQNEKLFFGSGTQLSVL.

V and J are TRBV6-5 and TRBJ2-5, with D possibly being TRBD2 (6 bases). Germline CDR1 reads MNHEY; CDR2 reads SVGAGI. This CDR3 spans 14 amino acids. The germline V and J ends were trimmed by 5 bases and 1 base, with 11 bases remaining between them. CDR3 DNA sequence: TGTGCCAGCAGTACCGCTAGCGCCCAAGAGACCCAGTACTTC. Encoded protein: CASSTASAQETQYF.

V usage is TRBV14 and J usage is TRBJ2-5; 9 bases are shared with TRBD1. V gave up 4 bases and J gave up 5 bases; unmatched junction bases: 11. This CDR3 has 16 amino acids. Germline CDR1 SGHDN, CDR2 FVKESK. CDR3 DNA sequence: TGTGCCAGCAGCCGAAAACAGGGGGCGAGATGGGAGACCCAGTACTTC. It codes for CASSRKQGARWETQYF.

This rearrangement joins TRBV18 to TRBJ2-7; 11 nucleotides line up with TRBD2. This CDR3 is 14 amino acids long. V lost 0 bases and J lost 10; bases outside the gene matches: 5. Per germline, CDR1 KGHSH and CDR2 LQKENI. CDR3 in DNA: TGTGCCAGCTCACCACCAGGGACTAGCGGCTTACAGTACTTC. Protein product: CASSPPGTSGLQYF.

The chain joins TRBV2 to TRBJ2-7, with D tentatively TRBD1 (5 bases). CDR1 and CDR2 from the germline V gene are SNHLY and FYNNEI. V was clipped by 6 bases and J by 1 base, with 16 bases between them. The CDR3 has 15 residues. CDR3 DNA sequence: TGTGCCAGCAGGTTCCAGGGCGCCCTTTCCTACGAGCAGTACTTC. It is translated as CASRFQGALSYEQYF. The full variable domain, rest sourced from reference TRBV2 and TRBJ2-7, is EPEVTQTPSHQVTQMGQEVILRCVPISNHLYFYWYRQILGQKVEFLVSFYNNEISEKSEIFDDQFSVERPDGSNFTLKIRSTKLEDSAMYFCASRFQGALSYEQYFGPGTRLTVT.

The rearrangement uses TRBV6-6 and TRBJ2-7; TRBD1 agrees at 7 bases. Germline-derived CDR1 and CDR2 are MNHNY and SVGAGI (reference sequence). The CDR3 sequence is 13 residues long. The J segment lost 3 bases and the V segment lost 6 bases, leaving 5 bases of the junction unmatched. The CDR3 DNA reads TGTGCCAGCAGAGAGACAGGGTTCTACGAGCAGTACTTC. As protein: CASRETGFYEQYF.

This clone has just one count. The chain uses TRBV15 and TRBJ2-1, with D possibly TRBD1 on 6 matching bases. Germline V CDR1 and CDR2: LNHNV, YYDKDF (reference sequence). The length of the CDR3 is 19 residues. Trimming stripped 3 bases from V and 4 bases from J, with 25 bases between. The CDR3 loop is CATSREMGAAGNRYNEQFF. The CDR3 DNA reads TGTGCCACCAGCAGGGAAATGGGGGCGGCAGGGAACCGATACAATGAGCAGTTCTTC.

CDR3 residues: CSAEDQGKVADTQYF. CDR3 coding DNA: TGCAGCGCCGAGGACCAGGGGAAAGTTGCAGATACGCAGTATTTT. This chain uses TRBV29-1 with TRBJ2-3; weak D call: TRBD1 (6 bases). The CDR3 sequence is 15 residues long. Germline CDR1 SQVTM, CDR2 ANQGSEA. V gave up 7 bases and J gave up 4 bases, with 21 bases separating them.

The chain joins TRBV4-1 to TRBJ2-3; D is possibly TRBD2 (6 bases). The CDR3 has 19 amino acids. Trimming took 6 bases from V and 2 from J, leaving 27 bases between them. Per germline, CDR1 MGHRA and CDR2 YSYEKL. The CDR3 region has the DNA TGCGCCAGCAGTACCCCACGGGGGATTAGTCGCGATCCCACAGATACGCAGTATTTT. It yields the protein CASSTPRGISRDPTDTQYF.

The chain links TRBV28 to TRBJ2-2, with 10 bases identical to TRBD1. Trimming at V came to 6 bases and at J to 11 bases, leaving 12 bases not matched to a gene. This CDR3 spans 15 amino acids. The germline V gene has CDR1 MDHEN and CDR2 SYDVKM. DNA of the CDR3: TGTGCCAGCAGCCATGGGACAGGGGTCTTCGGAGAGCTGTTTTTT. Amino acids: CASSHGTGVFGELFF. The full variable domain, its missing parts supplied by reference TRBV28 and TRBJ2-2, is DVKVTQSSRYLVKRTGEKVFLECVQDMDHENMFWYRQDPGLGLRLIYFSYDVKMKEKGDIPEGYSVSREKKERFSLILESASTNQTSMYLCASSHGTGVFGELFFGEGSRLTVL.

This clone was found once. The chain combines TRBV27 with TRBJ1-6; D call uncertain. Trimming cost V 4 bases and J 8 bases, with 6 bases left between them. Germline CDR1 and CDR2: MNHEY and SMNVEV (reference sequence). The CDR3 spans 12 residues. The CDR3 region has the DNA TGTGCCAGCAGTTCTAGTTATTCACCCCTCCACTTT. Amino acids: CASSSSYSPLHF.

The rearrangement links TRBV7-8 to TRBJ1-1; D uncertain. Trimming pared 2 bases from V and 11 bases from J, leaving 15 bases between. The CDR3 has 13 residues. Germline CDR1 reads SGHVS; CDR2 reads FQNEAQ. This CDR3 reads CASSLRPGLEAFF. The CDR3, as DNA: TGTGCCAGCAGCTTACGTCCGGGTCTAGAGGCTTTCTTT.

V is TRBV2 and J is TRBJ2-1; TRBD2 might be the D (6 bases). The germline gives CDR1 SNHLY, CDR2 FYNNEI. The CDR3 totals 17 residues. V lost 3 bases, J lost 0 bases, and 15 bases lay in between. CDR3: CASSEGDFFLSYNEQFF. The DNA of the CDR3 is TGTGCCAGCAGTGAGGGGGACTTCTTCCTCTCCTACAATGAGCAGTTCTTC.

V and J are TRBV2 and TRBJ1-1; 7 bases align to TRBD1. The CDR3 runs to 16 residues. V lost 5 bases, J lost 9 bases, and 18 bases stayed unmatched. CDR1 and CDR2 (germline): SNHLY, FYNNEI. CDR3 nucleotide sequence: TGTGCCAGCAGTAGGAACCCGACAGGGTTCGGGGATCAAGCTTTCTTT. It encodes CASSRNPTGFGDQAFF.

The chain combines TRBV7-2 with TRBJ2-7, with TRBD2 identical over 9 bases. The CDR3 is 18 residues long. CDR1 is SGHTA and CDR2 is FQGNSA in the germline V gene. V trimming: 0 bases; J trimming: 4 bases; junction bases outside the gene matches: 13. CDR3 amino acids: CASSLALVLVAGEYEQYF. The CDR3 nucleotides read TGTGCCAGCAGCTTAGCGTTGGTTTTGGTAGCGGGAGAGTACGAGCAGTACTTC.

The chain recombines TRBV18 with TRBJ2-7; D is possibly TRBD2 (6 bases). CDR3 length equals 15 residues. Germline V gene sequence: CDR1 KGHSH, CDR2 LQKENI. The V end was cut by 3 bases, the J end by 5 bases, with 17 bases between. The CDR3 DNA reads as TGTGCCAGCTCACCCGGGGGACGGACCCTTGACGAGCAGTACTTC. This translates into CASSPGGRTLDEQYF.

The V and J genes are TRBV7-2 and TRBJ1-5, with no clear D. Trimming removed 4 bases at V and 7 bases at J, with 11 bases between. The germline V gene encodes CDR1 SGHTA and CDR2 FQGNSA. The CDR3 contains 13 residues. CDR3 DNA: TGTGCCAGCAGCTCCTCGGTATGGCAGCCCCAGCATTTT. Translating it yields CASSSSVWQPQHF. Together with reference TRBV7-2 and TRBJ1-5, the CDR3 gives the full variable domain: GAGVSQSPSNKVTEKGKDVELRCDPISGHTALYWYRQSLGQGLEFLIYFQGNSAPDKSGLPSDRFSAERTGGSVSTLTIQRTQQEDSAVYLCASSSSVWQPQHFGDGTRLSIL.

The chain is built from TRBV11-2 and TRBJ2-7, with TRBD2 identical over 10 bases. The CDR3 is 15 amino acids. Germline CDR1 and CDR2: SGHAT and FQNNGV. After removal of 3 bases from V and 3 bases from J, the junction contained 5 bases not matched to a gene. CDR3 DNA: TGTGCCAGCAGCTTTTCGGCTAGCGGGAGCTACGAGCAGTACTTC. This encodes CASSFSASGSYEQYF.

The rearrangement uses TRBV7-9 and TRBJ2-5, with D perhaps matching TRBD2 (5 bases). The germline V and J ends were trimmed by 4 bases and 2 bases, with 17 bases remaining between them. Germline V gene lookup returns CDR1 SEHNR and CDR2 FQNEAQ (reference sequence). This CDR3 has 16 residues. The CDR3 sequence: CASSSRASRLQETQYF. The CDR3 coding sequence is TGTGCCAGCAGCTCACGGGCTAGCAGGCTACAAGAGACCCAGTACTTC.

The rearrangement links TRBV24-1 to TRBJ2-1; maybe TRBD2 (5 bases). The germline V and J ends were trimmed by 4 bases and 0 bases, with 12 bases remaining between them. CDR1 is KGHDR, CDR2 SFDVKD, per germline. The CDR3 spans 16 residues. DNA of the CDR3: TGTGCCACCAGTGACCGGACTGCCAGCTCCTACAATGAGCAGTTCTTC. Protein sequence: CATSDRTASSYNEQFF.